This T cell receptor beta chain was sequenced for a study of early T cells in non-severe SARS-CoV-2 infection. After removal of 4 bases from V and 3 bases from J, the junction contained 9 bases not matched to a gene. From germline, CDR1 is SGHNT and CDR2 YYREEE (reference sequence). The CDR3 covers 15 residues. TCRdb re-called the 5' RACE reads through MiXCR, storing one row per CDR3 protein. The sample consists of 75,000 to 100,000 distinct CDR3 sequences, roughly 15% of them appearing once. The specimen sequenced was whole blood. This chain connects TRBV5-4 to TRBJ2-7; 8 bases fit TRBD2. The TCR originated in an adult who was a healthcare worker with PCR-confirmed SARS-CoV-2 infection or an uninfected control (not recorded which). DNA of the CDR3: TGTGCCAGCAGCAGAGGGTCGGGACTAGTCTACGAGCAGTACGTC. This sequence encodes CASSRGSGLVYEQYV.